This T cell receptor (beta chain) was captured by sequencing in a study of blood T cell repertoires in COVID-19. The method was immunoSEQ multiplex PCR; TCRdb's version includes in-frame clones alone and lacks a portion of them. The sample carries more than 110,000 clones, roughly four fifths recorded once. V lost 6 bases to trimming and J lost 2 bases, with 17 bases between them. Germline CDR1 and CDR2: MRHNA and SNTAGT. There are 16 residues in the CDR3. This TCR came from a woman between 50 and 59 years old with active or convalescent COVID-19. Sequenced material: peripheral blood. The chain combines TRBV6-4 with TRBJ2-4, with D maybe TRBD2 (6 bases). The CDR3 nucleotides are TGTGCCAGCAGGGAGACTAGTGGGCCGCCCAAAAACATTCAGTACTTC. It specifies CASRETSGPPKNIQYF.